This T cell receptor (beta chain) came from a study of cytomegalovirus exposure and HLA in healthy donors. Study-wide background: Earlier work reported 117 million unique TCR beta sequences from some 180 million T cells.

This CDR3 is built from 16 residues. The germline CDR1 and CDR2 sequences are LNHNV and YYDKDF (reference sequence). The PCR ran on 60 Vbeta and 13 Jbeta primers. Libraries were prepared by immunoSEQ multiplex PCR; TCRdb keeps only in-frame clonotypes and omits some of them. The table shows fewer than 150,000 clones, with around 79% occurring only once. A word on this clone: The junction shows a germline mismatch at one end, possibly a read error.

Input material: PBMCs. J is TRBJ1-1 and V is TRBV15, with D perhaps matching TRBD1 (5 bases). The receptor's source is a male donor in good health and CMV-seronegative. The CDR3 here is CAASRDQAGMNTEAFF. CDR3 in DNA: TGTGCCGCCAGCAGAGATCAGGCAGGGATGAACACTGAAGCTTTCTTT.